Presented here are 17 T cell receptor beta chains from one specimen sequenced in a study of cytomegalovirus exposure and HLA in healthy donors (dated by TCRdb to between 2016 and 2019). Receptor libraries were prepared by the immunoSEQ multiplex PCR assay. A mixture of 60 forward primers for TCR Vbeta segments and 13 reverse primers for TCR Jbeta segments was used in the multiplex PCR. TCRdb's version of the immuneACCESS table is confined to in-frame rearrangements and falls short of the full clone set. An unresolved V gene accounts for under half of the shortfall where checked; the remainder is of unknown origin. The sample includes under 200,000 clones, with 65% to 90% observed a single time. The ten largest make up under 8% of the sample. What was sequenced was PBMCs. These receptors came from a man over 45 in good health and CMV-seropositive.

The genes are TRBV11-2 and TRBJ1-1, with D unclear. In germline, CDR1 is SGHAT, CDR2 FQNNGV. The V end was cut by 5 bases, the J end by 0 bases, with 13 bases between. There are 15 residues in the CDR3. Written as DNA, the CDR3 is TGTGCCAGCAGCCCCCAGGTTACTGTGAACACTGAAGCTTTCTTT. Amino acid sequence: CASSPQVTVNTEAFF.

This clone was detected a few times. The CDR3 spells CASSLNGLAGNEQFF. The CDR3 DNA reads as TGTGCCAGCAGCTTAAATGGGCTAGCTGGGAATGAGCAGTTCTTC. This chain connects TRBV7-8 to TRBJ2-1, with a tentative D call TRBD2 (5 bases). Germline CDR1 is SGHVS and CDR2 is FQNEAQ. V lost 2 bases and J 7 bases, leaving 15 bases between the germline ends. The CDR3 covers 15 residues.

The rearrangement uses TRBV7-8 and TRBJ2-3; D might be TRBD2 (6 bases). Germline loops: CDR1 SGHVS, CDR2 FQNEAQ. This CDR3 comprises 17 residues. Trimming took 2 bases from V and 2 from J, leaving 17 bases between them. The CDR3 reads CASSLKYTGEITDTQYF. In DNA, the CDR3 is TGTGCCAGCAGCTTAAAGTATACGGGGGAAATCACAGATACGCAGTATTTT.

The rearrangement joins TRBV2 to TRBJ2-1, with TRBD2 as a possible D gene (6 bases). V dropped 8 bases and J dropped 4 bases, with 24 bases sitting between them. Germline V lookup: CDR1 SNHLY, CDR2 FYNNEI. The CDR3 has 17 amino acids. The CDR3 reads CASLKSAVRGYYNEQFF. Here the CDR3 DNA reads TGTGCCAGCCTCAAGTCCGCCGTGCGGGGCTATTACAATGAGCAGTTCTTC.

The J gene is TRBJ2-3, the V gene TRBV13; unclear D gene. The germline V gene encodes CDR1 PRHDT and CDR2 FYEKMQ (reference sequence). The V end lost 3 bases, the J end lost 0 bases, and 4 bases lay between the germline ends. The CDR3 length is 13 residues. The CDR3 DNA sequence: TGTGCCAGCAGCTTCCCTAGCACAGATACGCAGTATTTT. This encodes CASSFPSTDTQYF.

The gene calls are TRBV7-3 and TRBJ2-1; TRBD1 matches at 9 bases. V dropped 2 bases and J dropped 4; count of bases not matched to a gene: 3. This CDR3 is built from 15 residues. Germline assignment: CDR1 SGHTA and CDR2 FQGTGA. Here the CDR3 DNA reads TGTGCCAGCAGCTTAGACAGGGGGTCTTACAATGAGCAGTTCTTC. Translating it yields CASSLDRGSYNEQFF.

A few counts support this clone. The gene calls are TRBV18 and TRBJ2-7, with a tentative D call TRBD2 (6 bases). This CDR3 contains 15 residues. The V end lost 2 bases, the J end lost 0 bases, and 11 bases lay between the germline ends. Germline V lookup: CDR1 KGHSH, CDR2 LQKENI. CDR3 nucleotide sequence: TGTGCCAGCTCACCAGGCGCGGGGTCCTCCTACGAGCAGTACGTC. Translation: CASSPGAGSSYEQYV.

The chain joins TRBV6-5 to TRBJ2-2; 9 positions match TRBD1. This CDR3 is built from 16 residues. J lost 5 bases, V lost 4 bases, and 8 bases had no gene match. Germline values: CDR1 MNHEY, CDR2 SVGAGI. This CDR3 is CASSSHRDRATGELFF. The CDR3 DNA is TGTGCCAGCAGTTCCCACCGGGACAGGGCGACCGGGGAGCTGTTTTTT.

The chain joins TRBV27 to TRBJ2-1, with D perhaps matching TRBD2 (6 bases). From germline, CDR1 is MNHEY and CDR2 SMNVEV (reference sequence). The CDR3 totals 16 residues. The V end was cut by 7 bases, the J end by 1 base, with 17 bases between. This chain's CDR3 is CASNAWRGISYNEQFF. CDR3 DNA: TGTGCCAGCAACGCTTGGCGGGGTATTTCCTACAATGAGCAGTTCTTC.

The chain employs TRBV9 and TRBJ1-1; D possibly corresponds to TRBD1 (5 bases). Germline lookup yields CDR1 SGDLS and CDR2 YYNGEE. V was cut by 6 bases and J by 5 bases, with 20 bases left in between. This CDR3 spans 15 amino acids. The CDR3 spells CASTPAGYEGTEAFF. DNA of the CDR3: TGTGCCAGCACCCCCGCAGGGTATGAAGGGACTGAAGCTTTCTTT.

This chain uses TRBV9 with TRBJ2-5; 13 bases align to TRBD2. The V and J ends lost 4 bases and 1 base, in that order; junction bases with no gene match: 7. The CDR3 is 17 amino acids. Per the germline V gene, CDR1 is SGDLS and CDR2 is YYNGEE. CDR3 bases: TGTGCCAGCAGCCCCCACACTAGCGGGAGGGCCCAAGAGACCCAGTACTTC. Protein: CASSPHTSGRAQETQYF. Filled out from reference TRBV9 and TRBJ2-5, the complete variable domain reads DSGVTQTPKHLITATGQRVTLRCSPRSGDLSVYWYQQSLDQGLQFLIQYYNGEERAKGNILERFSAQQFPDLHSELNLSSLELGDSALYFCASSPHTSGRAQETQYFGPGTRLLVL.

This chain joins TRBV19 and TRBJ1-4, with a tentative D call TRBD1 (6 bases). Trimming pared 3 bases from V and 8 bases from J, leaving 13 bases between. This CDR3 has 14 amino acids. The germline V gene encodes CDR1 LNHDA and CDR2 SQIVND (reference sequence). As DNA, the CDR3 is TGTGCCAGTAGTATTGGACAGACTTGGGAAAAACTGTTTTTT. This gives the protein CASSIGQTWEKLFF.

V gene TRBV7-9 combines with J gene TRBJ1-2, with D possibly TRBD1 on 5 matching bases. The CDR3 has 13 amino acids. CDR1 and CDR2 from the germline V gene are SEHNR and FQNEAQ (reference sequence). With 3 bases removed from V and 8 bases from J, the gap between germline ends came to 13 bases. The CDR3 region has the DNA TGTGCCAGCAGCTTGACCAGGGTGGGGGGCTACACCTTC. Its protein product is CASSLTRVGGYTF.

V and J are TRBV4-1 and TRBJ2-7; 9 nucleotides line up with TRBD1. The CDR3 runs to 15 residues. The junction had 5 bases not matched to a gene; V was cut back by 2 bases and J by 3 bases. Per germline, CDR1 MGHRA and CDR2 YSYEKL. The CDR3: CASSQSRTGDYEQYF. CDR3 nucleotides: TGCGCCAGCAGCCAATCTCGGACAGGGGACTACGAGCAGTACTTC.

This clone was seen a few times. V usage is TRBV5-4 and J usage is TRBJ2-1, with a tentative D call TRBD1 (5 bases). The CDR3 spans 14 residues. The ends were cut back, 0 bases at V and 6 bases at J, with 10 bases in the middle. Germline V gives CDR1 SGHNT, CDR2 YYREEE (reference sequence). In DNA form, the CDR3 reads TGTGCCAGCAGCTTGGGACAGTATGTCAATGAGCAGTTCTTC. Translation: CASSLGQYVNEQFF. The whole variable domain, filled in from reference TRBV5-4 and TRBJ2-1, reads ETGVTQSPTHLIKTRGQQVTLRCSSQSGHNTVSWYQQALGQGPQFIFQYYREEENGRGNFPPRFSGLQFPNYSSELNVNALELDDSALYLCASSLGQYVNEQFFGPGTRLTVL.

The chain couples TRBV18 to TRBJ2-5; TRBD2 is a possible D gene (6 bases). The ends were cut back, 2 bases at V and 4 bases at J, with 11 bases in the middle. The CDR3 has 14 residues. In germline, CDR1 is KGHSH, CDR2 LQKENI. The CDR3 coding sequence is TGTGCCAGCTCACCAAGTCAGGGAGGAGAGACCCAGTACTTC. This translates into CASSPSQGGETQYF.

V usage is TRBV7-9 and J usage is TRBJ1-3, with D possibly matching TRBD1 (6 bases). From germline, CDR1 is SEHNR and CDR2 FQNEAQ (reference sequence). The CDR3 length is 17 residues. The V gene lost 4 bases and the J gene lost 2 bases, with 18 bases spanning the gap. CDR3 coding DNA: TGTGCCAGCAGCTACGCCTTACAGGGTGTTCCTGGAAACACCATATATTTT. It translates to CASSYALQGVPGNTIYF.